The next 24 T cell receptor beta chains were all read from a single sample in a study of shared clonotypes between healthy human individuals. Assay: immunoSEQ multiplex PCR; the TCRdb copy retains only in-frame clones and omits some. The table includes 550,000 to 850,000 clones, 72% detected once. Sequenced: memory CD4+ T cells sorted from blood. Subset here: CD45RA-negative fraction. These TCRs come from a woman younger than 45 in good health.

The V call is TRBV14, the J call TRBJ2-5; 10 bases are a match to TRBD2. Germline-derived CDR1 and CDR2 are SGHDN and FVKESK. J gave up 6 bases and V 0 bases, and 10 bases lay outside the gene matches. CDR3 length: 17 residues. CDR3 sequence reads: CASSQDPAGGLGKTQYF. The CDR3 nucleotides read TGTGCCAGCAGCCAAGACCCAGCGGGAGGGCTTGGTAAGACCCAGTACTTC.

The DNA of the CDR3 is TGTGCCAGCAGCTCCCCCCCGGGGGACTACGAGCAGTACTTC. It codes for CASSSPPGDYEQYF. V is TRBV13 and J is TRBJ2-7, with D perhaps TRBD2 (6 bases). V was cut by 4 bases and J by 3 bases, with 13 bases left in between. The CDR3 covers 14 residues. Looked up from germline, CDR1 is PRHDT and CDR2 is FYEKMQ (reference sequence).

CDR3 amino acids: CASSLTPRAEQYF. DNA for the CDR3: TGTGCCAGCAGCTTAACCCCAAGGGCCGAGCAGTACTTC. The rearrangement joins TRBV7-7 to TRBJ2-7; D call uncertain. The CDR3 is 13 amino acids. Germline values: CDR1 SSHAT, CDR2 FNYEAQ (reference sequence). V was pared by 2 bases and J by 6 bases, with 11 bases between.

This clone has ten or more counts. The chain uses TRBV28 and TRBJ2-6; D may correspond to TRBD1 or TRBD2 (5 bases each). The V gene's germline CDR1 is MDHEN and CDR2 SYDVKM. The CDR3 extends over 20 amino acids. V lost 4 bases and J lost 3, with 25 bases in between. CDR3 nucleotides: TGTGCCAGCAGTTCCCCCCGAGACAGAGGGCCTCGAGGTGGGGCCAACGTCCTGACTTTC. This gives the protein CASSSPRDRGPRGGANVLTF.

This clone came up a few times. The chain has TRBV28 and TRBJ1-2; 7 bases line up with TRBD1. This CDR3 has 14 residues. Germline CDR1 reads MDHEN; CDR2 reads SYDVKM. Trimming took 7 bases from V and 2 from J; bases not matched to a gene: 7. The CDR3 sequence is CASTSLTGNYGYTF. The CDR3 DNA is TGTGCCAGCACCTCCCTGACAGGGAACTATGGCTACACCTTC.

In DNA form, the CDR3 reads TGCGCCAGCAGCCCCTATTACAGGGGAGAGAACTATGGCTACACCTTC. It translates to CASSPYYRGENYGYTF. The rearrangement joins TRBV5-1 to TRBJ1-2; 7 bases fit TRBD1. With V trimmed by 4 bases and J by 2 bases, 11 bases remained unmatched. Germline V CDR1 and CDR2: SGHRS, YFSETQ. CDR3 length: 16 amino acids.

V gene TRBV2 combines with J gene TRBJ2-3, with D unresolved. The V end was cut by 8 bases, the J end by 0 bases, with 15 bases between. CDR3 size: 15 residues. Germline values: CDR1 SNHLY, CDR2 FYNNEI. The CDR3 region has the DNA TGTGCCAGCCCAAGGCCCGGACCCAGCACAGATACGCAGTATTTT. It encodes CASPRPGPSTDTQYF.

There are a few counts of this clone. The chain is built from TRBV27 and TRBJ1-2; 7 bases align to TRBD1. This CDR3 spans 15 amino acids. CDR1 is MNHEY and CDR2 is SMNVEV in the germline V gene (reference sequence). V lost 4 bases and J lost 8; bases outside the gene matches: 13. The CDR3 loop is CASSSVTGFFRGYTF. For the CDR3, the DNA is TGTGCCAGCAGTTCAGTGACAGGGTTTTTTAGAGGCTACACCTTC.

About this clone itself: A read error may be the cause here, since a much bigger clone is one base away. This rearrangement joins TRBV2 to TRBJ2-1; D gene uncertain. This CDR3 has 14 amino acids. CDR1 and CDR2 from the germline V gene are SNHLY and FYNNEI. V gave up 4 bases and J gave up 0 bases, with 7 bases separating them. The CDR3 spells CASSGPVSYNEQFF. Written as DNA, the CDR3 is TGTGCCAGCAGTGGACCAGTCTCCTACAATGAGCAGTTCTTC.

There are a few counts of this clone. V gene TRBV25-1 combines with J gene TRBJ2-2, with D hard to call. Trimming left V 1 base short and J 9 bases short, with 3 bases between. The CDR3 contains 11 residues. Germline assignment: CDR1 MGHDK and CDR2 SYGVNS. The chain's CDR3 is CASSELRELFF. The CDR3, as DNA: TGTGCCAGCAGTGAATTACGGGAGCTGTTTTTT.

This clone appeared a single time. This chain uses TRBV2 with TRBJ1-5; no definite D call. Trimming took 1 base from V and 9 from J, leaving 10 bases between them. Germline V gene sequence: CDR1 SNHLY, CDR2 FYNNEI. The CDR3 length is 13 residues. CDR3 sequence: CASSEVGRGPQHF. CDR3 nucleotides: TGTGCCAGCAGTGAAGTCGGGCGAGGGCCCCAGCATTTT.

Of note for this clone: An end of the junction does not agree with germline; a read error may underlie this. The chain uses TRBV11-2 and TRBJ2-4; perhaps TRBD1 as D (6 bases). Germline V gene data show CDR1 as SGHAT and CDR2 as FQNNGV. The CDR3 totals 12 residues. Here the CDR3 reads CASSPPGQSVKF. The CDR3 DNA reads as TGTGCCAGCAGCCCTCCTGGACAGTCTGTGAAGTTC.

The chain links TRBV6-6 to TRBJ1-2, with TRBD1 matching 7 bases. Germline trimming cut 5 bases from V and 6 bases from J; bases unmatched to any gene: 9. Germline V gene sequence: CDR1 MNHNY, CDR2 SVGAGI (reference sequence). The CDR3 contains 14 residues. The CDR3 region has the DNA TGTGCCAGCAGTCTGAGGGACAGCCTAAATGGCTACACCTTC. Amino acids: CASSLRDSLNGYTF.

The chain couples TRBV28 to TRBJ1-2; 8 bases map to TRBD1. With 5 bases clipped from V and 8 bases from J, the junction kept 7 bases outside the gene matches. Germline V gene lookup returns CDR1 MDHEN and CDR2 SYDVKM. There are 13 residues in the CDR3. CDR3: CASSPRTGWGYTF. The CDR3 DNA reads TGTGCCAGCAGTCCCCGGACAGGGTGGGGCTACACCTTC.

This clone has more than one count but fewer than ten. The CDR3, as DNA: TGTGCCAGCAGCTCCGGGACAGGGCTGATCCTTGCTGGCTACACCTTC. Its translation is CASSSGTGLILAGYTF. V is TRBV11-2 and J is TRBJ1-2; 9 bases map to TRBD1. The trim removed 4 bases at V and 7 bases at J, leaving 13 bases unmatched. From germline, CDR1 is SGHAT and CDR2 FQNNGV. This CDR3 has 16 residues.

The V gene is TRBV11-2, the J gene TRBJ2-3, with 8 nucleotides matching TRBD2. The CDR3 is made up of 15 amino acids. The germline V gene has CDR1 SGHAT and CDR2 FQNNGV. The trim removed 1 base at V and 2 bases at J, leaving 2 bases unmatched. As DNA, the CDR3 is TGTGCCAGCAGCTTAGCGGGAGGGCTCACAGATACGCAGTATTTT. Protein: CASSLAGGLTDTQYF.

The CDR3 DNA reads TGCGCCAGCAGCGAAAGCGGGAGGGCGGGATACGAGCAGTACTTC. This codes for CASSESGRAGYEQYF. This sequence joins TRBV5-1 and TRBJ2-7, with TRBD2 matching over 10 bases. Per the germline V gene, CDR1 is SGHRS and CDR2 is YFSETQ. The CDR3 loop spans 15 amino acids. V trimming: 4 bases; J trimming: 4 bases; junction bases outside the gene matches: 8.

In DNA, the CDR3 is TGTGCCAGCAGCGGGACAGGCTTGGGCACTGAAGCTTTCTTT. Translated: CASSGTGLGTEAFF. The V call is TRBV7-9, the J call TRBJ1-1; TRBD1 aligns across 8 bases. J was trimmed by 4 bases and V by 5 bases; bases with no gene match: 6. Looked up from germline, CDR1 is SEHNR and CDR2 is FQNEAQ (reference sequence). The CDR3 has 14 residues. Full variable domain (remainder filled in from reference TRBV7-9 and TRBJ1-1): DTGVSQNPRHKITKRGQNVTFRCDPISEHNRLYWYRQTLGQGPEFLTYFQNEAQLEKSRLLSDRFSAERPKGSFSTLEIQRTEQGDSAMYLCASSGTGLGTEAFFGQGTRLTVV.

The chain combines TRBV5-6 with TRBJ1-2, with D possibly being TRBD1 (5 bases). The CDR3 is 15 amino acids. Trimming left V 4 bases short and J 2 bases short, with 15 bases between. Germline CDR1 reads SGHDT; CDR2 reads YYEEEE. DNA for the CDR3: TGTGCCAGCAGCGCACAGGTTGGGGGAAACTATGGCTACACCTTC. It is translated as CASSAQVGGNYGYTF.

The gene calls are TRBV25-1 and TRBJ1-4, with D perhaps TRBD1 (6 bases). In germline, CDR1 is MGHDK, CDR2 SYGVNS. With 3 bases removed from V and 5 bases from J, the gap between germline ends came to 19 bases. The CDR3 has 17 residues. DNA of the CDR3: TGTGCCAGCAGTGAGGGGGGCGCCGGCCCCACAAATGAAAAACTGTTTTTT. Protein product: CASSEGGAGPTNEKLFF. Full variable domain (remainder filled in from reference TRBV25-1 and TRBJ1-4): EADIYQTPRYLVIGTGKKITLECSQTMGHDKMYWYQQDPGMELHLIHYSYGVNSTEKGDLSSESTVSRIRTEHFPLTLESARPSHTSQYLCASSEGGAGPTNEKLFFGSGTQLSVL.

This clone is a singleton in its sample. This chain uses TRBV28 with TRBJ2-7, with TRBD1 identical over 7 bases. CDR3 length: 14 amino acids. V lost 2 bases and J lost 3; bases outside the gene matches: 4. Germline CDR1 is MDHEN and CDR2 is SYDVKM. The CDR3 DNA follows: TGTGCCAGCAGTTTACCGGGACAGATCTACGAGCAGTACTTC. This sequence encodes CASSLPGQIYEQYF.

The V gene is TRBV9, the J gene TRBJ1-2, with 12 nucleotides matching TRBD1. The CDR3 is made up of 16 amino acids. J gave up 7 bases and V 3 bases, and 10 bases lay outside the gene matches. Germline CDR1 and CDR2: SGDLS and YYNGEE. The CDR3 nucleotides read TGTGCCAGCAGCGCCCATGGGGGACAGGGGGCGCTTGGCTACACCTTC. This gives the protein CASSAHGGQGALGYTF.

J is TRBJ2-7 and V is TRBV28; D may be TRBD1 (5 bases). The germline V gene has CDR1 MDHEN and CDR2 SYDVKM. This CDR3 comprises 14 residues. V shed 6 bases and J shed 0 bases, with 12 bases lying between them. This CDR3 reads CASRRQGFSYEQYF. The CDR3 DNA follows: TGTGCCAGCAGACGGCAGGGATTCTCCTACGAGCAGTACTTC.

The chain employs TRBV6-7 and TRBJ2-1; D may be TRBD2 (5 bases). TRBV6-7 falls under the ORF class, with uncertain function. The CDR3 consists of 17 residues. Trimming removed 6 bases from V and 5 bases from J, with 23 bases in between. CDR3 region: CASRPRTLTLPHNEQFF. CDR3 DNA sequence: TGTGCCAGCAGACCCCGGACTCTAACTCTCCCCCACAATGAGCAGTTCTTC.